These 19 T cell receptor beta chains share one sample of origin, sequenced in a study of T-cell reconstitution after alpha-beta-depleted transplantation in children. Molecular barcoding with unique molecular identifiers was used for the TCRbeta library. TCRdb re-derived calls from the PCR reads in MiXCR, one entry per CDR3 protein. The data contain 600,000 to 700,000 distinct CDR3 sequences, about an eighth of them seen just once; the ten biggest clones take up around 0.76%. The source was PBMCs, collected before TCRalphabeta/CD19-depleted stem cell transplant. The receptors shown here come from a girl aged 2 to 10 with congenital amegakaryocytic thrombocytopenia, due to receive a stem cell transplant.

The chain joins TRBV5-1 to TRBJ2-1, with 7 bases lining up with TRBD2. Trimming cost V 5 bases and J 5 bases; bases outside gene matches: 10. Germline V CDR1 and CDR2: SGHRS, YFSETQ. This CDR3 has 15 amino acids. Here the CDR3 reads CASSSGLAVDNEQFF. Here the CDR3 DNA reads TGCGCCAGCAGTTCCGGCCTAGCGGTCGACAATGAGCAGTTCTTC.

This clonotype has a count of ten or more. This chain connects TRBV10-2 to TRBJ1-5; 7 nucleotides line up with TRBD1. The CDR3 contains 13 residues. Trimming removed 3 bases from V and 6 bases from J; junction bases left unmatched: 2. Per germline, CDR1 WSHSY and CDR2 SAAADI. The CDR3 region has the DNA TGCGCCAGCAGTGAAAGGGGGCTTCAGCCCCAGCATTTT. This translates into CASSERGLQPQHF.

The table lists this clonotype with a few counts. The chain uses TRBV28 and TRBJ2-1; 16 bases agree with TRBD2. This CDR3 has 20 residues. The germline V gene has CDR1 MDHEN and CDR2 SYDVKM. The trim removed 5 bases at V and 4 bases at J, leaving 14 bases unmatched. The DNA of the CDR3 is TGTGCCAGCAGTCCGCTCATCGGGACTAGCGGGAGGGCCAGGTACAATGAGCAGTTCTTC. This gives the protein CASSPLIGTSGRARYNEQFF.

This clonotype was seen many times. The chain is built from TRBV29-1 and TRBJ2-5; D call uncertain. Germline CDR1 reads SQVTM; CDR2 reads ANQGSEA. V gave up 3 bases and J gave up 1 base, with 12 bases separating them. The CDR3 totals 14 residues. Here the CDR3 reads CSVELAEPQETQYF. As DNA, the CDR3 is TGCAGCGTTGAGCTTGCGGAACCCCAAGAGACCCAGTACTTC.

This clonotype has ten or more counts. The V call is TRBV20-1, the J call TRBJ2-1; the match to TRBD2 covers 11 bases. In germline, CDR1 is DFQATT, CDR2 SNEGSKA (reference sequence). The V gene end was trimmed by 5 bases and the J gene end by 4 bases; junction bases not matched to a gene: 10. This CDR3 is 16 amino acids long. This CDR3 is CSALELAGATYNEQFF. In DNA, the CDR3 is TGCAGTGCTCTGGAACTAGCGGGAGCGACTTACAATGAGCAGTTCTTC.

The rearrangement links TRBV7-8 to TRBJ2-1; possibly TRBD2 for D (7 bases). Germline V gives CDR1 SGHVS, CDR2 FQNEAQ. Trimming took off 8 bases at V and 1 base at J, with 15 bases between the two ends. This CDR3 comprises 15 residues. The CDR3 loop reads CASDRGAVSYNEQFF. In nucleotides, the CDR3 is TGTGCCAGCGACCGGGGGGCTGTTTCCTACAATGAGCAGTTCTTC.

V and J are TRBV29-1 and TRBJ2-5, with no clear D. This CDR3 comprises 13 residues. Trimming left V 6 bases short and J 1 base short, with 12 bases between. Germline V lookup: CDR1 SQVTM, CDR2 ANQGSEA. This CDR3 reads CSVLPAVQETQYF. The CDR3 coding sequence is TGCAGCGTCCTACCTGCAGTCCAAGAGACCCAGTACTTC.

This clonotype has only a few counts. The chain is built from TRBV11-2 and TRBJ2-3; TRBD2 matches 8 bases. The J segment lost 6 bases and the V segment lost 8 bases, leaving 13 bases of the junction unmatched. The CDR3 is 15 amino acids. Looked up from germline, CDR1 is SGHAT and CDR2 is FQNNGV. The CDR3: CASRGGAGVWDTQYF. The CDR3 coding sequence is TGTGCCAGCCGGGGGGGGGCGGGAGTTTGGGATACGCAGTATTTT.

This clonotype appeared many times. This chain uses TRBV10-3 with TRBJ2-1; D gene uncertain. CDR3 size: 13 residues. V dropped 8 bases and J dropped 9 bases, with 17 bases sitting between them. Per germline, CDR1 ENHRY and CDR2 SYGVKD. The CDR3 bases are TGTGCCATCGGGAAGACCCCATCAGGTGAGCAGTTCTTC. It specifies CAIGKTPSGEQFF.

The chain links TRBV29-1 to TRBJ2-7; D is possibly TRBD1 (6 bases). Germline-derived CDR1 and CDR2 are SQVTM and ANQGSEA. Trimming took 3 bases from V and 2 from J, leaving 17 bases between them. This CDR3 comprises 15 residues. The DNA of the CDR3 is TGCAGCGTTGAGGATAAACAGGGATTTGCCTACGAGCAGTACTTC. Its translation is CSVEDKQGFAYEQYF.

The rearrangement uses TRBV5-1 and TRBJ2-1; D unresolved. Trimming removed 8 bases from V and 8 bases from J, with 23 bases in between. CDR3 size: 15 residues. The germline V gene has CDR1 SGHRS and CDR2 YFSETQ. The CDR3 nucleotides read TGCGCCAGAGCCTGTACCGGACGCAGTTGGCATGAGCAGTTCTTC. Protein product: CARACTGRSWHEQFF.

In its sample, this clonotype was seen many times. Here the CDR3 DNA reads TGTGCCAGCAGCCAAGATATATCTCGAGCGGCAGATACGCAGTATTTT. It specifies CASSQDISRAADTQYF. The chain uses TRBV14 and TRBJ2-3; tentatively, D is TRBD2 (5 bases). The germline CDR1 and CDR2 sequences are SGHDN and FVKESK. The CDR3 spans 16 residues. V lost 0 bases, J lost 4 bases, and 14 bases lay in between.

This clonotype has a count of ten or more. This rearrangement joins TRBV29-1 to TRBJ1-1; no clear D gene. The CDR3 is 12 amino acids. Trimming took 7 bases from V and 1 from J, leaving 10 bases between them. Germline CDR1 SQVTM, CDR2 ANQGSEA. The DNA for the CDR3 is TGCAGCGGTAGACTCCCGAACACTGAAGCTTTCTTT. Translated, it gives CSGRLPNTEAFF.

The V call is TRBV10-3, the J call TRBJ2-7; TRBD1 matches 7 bases. The CDR3 is 14 amino acids. Germline V lookup: CDR1 ENHRY, CDR2 SYGVKD. The V segment lost 6 bases and the J segment 0 bases; nucleotides outside the gene matches: 5. CDR3 nucleotides: TGTGCCATCAGCGGGACAGAGAGCTCCTACGAGCAGTACTTC. This encodes CAISGTESSYEQYF.

This clonotype turned up a few times. CDR3 region: CASRTGTSGIHEQYF. In DNA form, the CDR3 reads TGTGCCAGCAGAACCGGGACTAGCGGGATCCACGAGCAGTACTTC. The V call is TRBV27, the J call TRBJ2-7; 13 nucleotides line up with TRBD2. This CDR3 contains 15 residues. J lost 5 bases, V lost 6 bases, and 7 bases had no gene match. Germline CDR1 MNHEY, CDR2 SMNVEV (reference sequence).

In this sample, this clonotype turned up once. The gene calls are TRBV20-1 and TRBJ2-5; D may be TRBD2 (5 bases). Germline assignment: CDR1 DFQATT and CDR2 SNEGSKA (reference sequence). Trimming cost V 6 bases and J 3 bases, with 17 bases left between them. CDR3 size: 14 residues. The CDR3 bases are TGCAGTGCCGAACGGACGGACTGGGAAGAGACCCAGTACTTC. Protein sequence: CSAERTDWEETQYF.

This clonotype was observed a few times. The rearrangement links TRBV20-1 to TRBJ2-2; maybe TRBD1 (6 bases). V gave up 3 bases and J gave up 6 bases, with 14 bases separating them. The CDR3 has 14 amino acids. The germline gives CDR1 DFQATT, CDR2 SNEGSKA (reference sequence). The chain's CDR3 is CSASTRGYPGELFF. The CDR3 DNA follows: TGCAGTGCTAGTACCAGGGGCTACCCCGGGGAGCTGTTTTTT.

This rearrangement joins TRBV7-8 to TRBJ2-5; no definite D call. Looked up from germline, CDR1 is SGHVS and CDR2 is FQNEAQ. The CDR3 is 15 residues long. The V end lost 4 bases, the J end lost 5 bases, and 17 bases lay between the germline ends. The CDR3 DNA follows: TGTGCCAGCAGCTCTCTTCTCTCGGTATCCGAGACCCAGTACTTC. Amino acids: CASSSLLSVSETQYF. The variable domain in full, completed from reference TRBV7-8 and TRBJ2-5, reads GAGVSQSPRYKVAKRGQDVALRCDPISGHVSLFWYQQALGQGPEFLTYFQNEAQLDKSGLPSDRFFAERPEGSVSTLKIQRTQQEDSAVYLCASSSLLSVSETQYFGPGTRLLVL.

This clonotype has a handful of counts. The chain carries TRBV7-8 and TRBJ2-3, with TRBD2 matching over 9 bases. The CDR3 runs 15 residues. V gave up 10 bases and J gave up 8 bases; unmatched junction bases: 16. Germline V lookup: CDR1 SGHVS, CDR2 FQNEAQ. As DNA, the CDR3 is TGTGCCACGAATCGACTGGGCGGGGGGGCAGTTACGCAGTATTTT. Encoded protein: CATNRLGGGAVTQYF.